The sequence of this T cell receptor (beta chain) was determined in a study of beta chain features in type 1 diabetes. Whole-study results and caveats: HLA influence on TCRB rearrangement stayed unresolved here. Researchers cautioned that cDNA sequencing could over-represent cells with high TCR expression. In comparison with healthy donors, patients had naive, central memory and Treg TCRB repertoires that appeared more similar.

A note on this clone: Its specificity is not known.

Every bit of the isolated RNA underwent reverse transcription, so sequencing read expressed TCRB transcripts. TCRdb's table, derived via immunoSEQ multiplex PCR, lists solely in-frame clones and lacks some. The data show around 160,000 clones, with 48% seen just once and 0.4% to 0.5% held by the top ten. The CDR3 loop spans 13 amino acids. The trim removed 5 bases at V and 4 bases at J, leaving 4 bases unmatched. CDR1 and CDR2 (germline): LNHNV, YYDKDF (reference sequence). The sequenced sample consisted of Tregs from blood. The gene calls are TRBV15 and TRBJ1-2; 7 bases fit TRBD1. The receptor was derived from a man aged 18-30 years in good health. Written as DNA, the CDR3 is TGTGCCACCAGCGTGGGACAGACCTATGGCTACACCTTC. Protein: CATSVGQTYGYTF.